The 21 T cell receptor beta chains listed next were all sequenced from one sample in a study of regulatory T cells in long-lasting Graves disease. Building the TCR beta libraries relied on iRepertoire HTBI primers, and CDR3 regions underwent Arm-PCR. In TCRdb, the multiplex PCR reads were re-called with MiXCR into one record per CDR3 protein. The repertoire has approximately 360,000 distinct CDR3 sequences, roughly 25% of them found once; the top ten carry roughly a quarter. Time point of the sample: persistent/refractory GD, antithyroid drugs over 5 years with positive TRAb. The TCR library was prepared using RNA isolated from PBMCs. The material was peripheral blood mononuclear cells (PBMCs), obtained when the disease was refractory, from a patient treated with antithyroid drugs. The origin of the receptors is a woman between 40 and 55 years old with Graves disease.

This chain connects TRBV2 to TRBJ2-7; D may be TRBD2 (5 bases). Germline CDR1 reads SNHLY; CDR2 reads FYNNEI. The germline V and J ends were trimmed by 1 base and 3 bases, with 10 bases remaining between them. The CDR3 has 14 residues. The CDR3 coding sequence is TGTGCCAGCAGTGAAGGCGTGGGGAGCTACGAGCAGTACTTC. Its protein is CASSEGVGSYEQYF.

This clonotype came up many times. CDR3 in DNA: TGTGCCAGCAGCTCACCCGGGACTCCTTATGCCGGGGAGCAGTACTTC. It is translated as CASSSPGTPYAGEQYF. V usage is TRBV13 and J usage is TRBJ2-7; D might be TRBD2 (6 bases). The CDR3 has 16 amino acids. CDR1 and CDR2 from the germline V gene are PRHDT and FYEKMQ (reference sequence). The V end lost 4 bases, the J end lost 7 bases, and 23 bases lay between the germline ends.

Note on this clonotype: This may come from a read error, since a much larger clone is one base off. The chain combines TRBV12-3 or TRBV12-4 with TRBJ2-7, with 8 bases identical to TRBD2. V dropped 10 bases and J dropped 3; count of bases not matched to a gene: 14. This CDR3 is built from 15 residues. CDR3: CANGLRDSGNYEQYF. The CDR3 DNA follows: TGTGCCAACGGCCTGCGCGATAGCGGGAACTACGAGCAGTACTTC.

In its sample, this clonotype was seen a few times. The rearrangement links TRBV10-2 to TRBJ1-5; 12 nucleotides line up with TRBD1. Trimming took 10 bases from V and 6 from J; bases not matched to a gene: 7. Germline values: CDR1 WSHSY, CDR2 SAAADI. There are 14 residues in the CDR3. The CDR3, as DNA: TGCGCCACCCAACCGGGACAGGGGGCTCAGCCCCAGCATTTT. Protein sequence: CATQPGQGAQPQHF.

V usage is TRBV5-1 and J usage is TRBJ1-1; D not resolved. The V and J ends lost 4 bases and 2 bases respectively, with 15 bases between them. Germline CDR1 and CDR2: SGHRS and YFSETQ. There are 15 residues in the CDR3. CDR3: CASSHTRTENTEAFF. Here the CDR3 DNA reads TGCGCCAGCAGCCACACGCGTACAGAAAACACTGAAGCTTTCTTT.

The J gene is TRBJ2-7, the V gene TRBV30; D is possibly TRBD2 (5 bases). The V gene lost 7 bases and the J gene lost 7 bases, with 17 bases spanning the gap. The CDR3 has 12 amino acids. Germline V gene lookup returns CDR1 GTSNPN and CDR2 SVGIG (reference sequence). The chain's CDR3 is CASRTIRGEQYF. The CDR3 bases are TGTGCCTCTCGGACCATCCGGGGAGAGCAGTACTTC.

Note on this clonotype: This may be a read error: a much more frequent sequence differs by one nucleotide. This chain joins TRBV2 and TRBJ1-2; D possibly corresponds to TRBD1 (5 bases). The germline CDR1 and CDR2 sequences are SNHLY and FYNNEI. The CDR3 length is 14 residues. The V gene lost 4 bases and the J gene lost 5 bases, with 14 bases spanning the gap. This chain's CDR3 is CASSGSGHHYGYTF. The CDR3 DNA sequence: TGTGCCAGCAGTGGGTCAGGACACCATTATGGCTACACCTTC.

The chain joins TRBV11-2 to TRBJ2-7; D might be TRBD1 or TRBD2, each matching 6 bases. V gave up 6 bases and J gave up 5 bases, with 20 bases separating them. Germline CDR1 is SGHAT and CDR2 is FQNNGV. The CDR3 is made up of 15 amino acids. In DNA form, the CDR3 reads TGTGCCAGCAGGGGGTTACAGGGAGGTAGCGACGAGCAGTACTTC. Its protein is CASRGLQGGSDEQYF. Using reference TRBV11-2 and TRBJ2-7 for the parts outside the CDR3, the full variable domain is EAGVAQSPRYKIIEKRQSVAFWCNPISGHATLYWYQQILGQGPKLLIQFQNNGVVDDSQLPKDRFSAERLKGVDSTLKIQPAKLEDSAVYLCASRGLQGGSDEQYFGPGTRLTVT.

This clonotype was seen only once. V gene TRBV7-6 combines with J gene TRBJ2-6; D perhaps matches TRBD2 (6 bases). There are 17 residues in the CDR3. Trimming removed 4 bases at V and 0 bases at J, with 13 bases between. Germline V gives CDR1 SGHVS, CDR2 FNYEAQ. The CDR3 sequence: CASSSAGRSSGANVLTF. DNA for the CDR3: TGTGCCAGCAGCTCTGCGGGACGGAGCTCTGGGGCCAACGTCCTGACTTTC.

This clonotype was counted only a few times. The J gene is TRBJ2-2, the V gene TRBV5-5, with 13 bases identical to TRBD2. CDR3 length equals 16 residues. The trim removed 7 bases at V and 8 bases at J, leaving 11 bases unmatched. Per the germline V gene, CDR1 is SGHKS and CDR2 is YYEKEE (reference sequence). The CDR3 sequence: CASSYRTSGRSGELFF. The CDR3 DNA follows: TGTGCCAGCTCATACCGGACTAGCGGGAGATCTGGGGAGCTGTTTTTT.

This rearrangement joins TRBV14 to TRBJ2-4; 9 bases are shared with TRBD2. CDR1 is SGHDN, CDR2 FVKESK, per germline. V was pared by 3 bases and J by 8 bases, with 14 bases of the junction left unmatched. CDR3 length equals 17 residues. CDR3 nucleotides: TGTGCCAGCAGCCATGGCCTGGGCGGGAGGGCCGTGGACATTCAGTACTTC. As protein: CASSHGLGGRAVDIQYF.

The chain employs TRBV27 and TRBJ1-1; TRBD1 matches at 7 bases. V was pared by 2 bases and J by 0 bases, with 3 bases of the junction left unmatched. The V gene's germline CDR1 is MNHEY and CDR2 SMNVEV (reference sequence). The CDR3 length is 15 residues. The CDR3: CASSLTTGVNTEAFF. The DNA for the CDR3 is TGTGCCAGCAGTTTAACCACAGGGGTGAACACTGAAGCTTTCTTT.

The CDR3 nucleotides read TGTGCCAGCAGTTCGACGGGGGACACCTCCACAGATACGCAGTATTTT. Encoded protein: CASSSTGDTSTDTQYF. This chain links TRBV28 with TRBJ2-3; D tentatively reads TRBD1 or TRBD2 (6 bases each). The CDR3 covers 16 residues. V was pared by 4 bases and J by 2 bases, with 16 bases between. The V gene's germline CDR1 is MDHEN and CDR2 SYDVKM.

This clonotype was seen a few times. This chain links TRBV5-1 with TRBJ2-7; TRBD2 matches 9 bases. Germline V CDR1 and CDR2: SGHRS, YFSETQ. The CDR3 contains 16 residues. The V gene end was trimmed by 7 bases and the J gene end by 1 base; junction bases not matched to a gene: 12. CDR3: CASQYGGTSHSYEQYF. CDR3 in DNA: TGCGCCAGCCAATACGGAGGGACTAGCCATTCCTACGAGCAGTACTTC.

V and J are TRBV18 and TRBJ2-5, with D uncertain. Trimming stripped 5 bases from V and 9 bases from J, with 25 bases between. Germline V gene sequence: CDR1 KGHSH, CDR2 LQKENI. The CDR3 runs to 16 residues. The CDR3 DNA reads TGTGCCAGCTCAGTTACGCGAAAGGCGAACTCTCGCTCCCAGTACTTC. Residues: CASSVTRKANSRSQYF.

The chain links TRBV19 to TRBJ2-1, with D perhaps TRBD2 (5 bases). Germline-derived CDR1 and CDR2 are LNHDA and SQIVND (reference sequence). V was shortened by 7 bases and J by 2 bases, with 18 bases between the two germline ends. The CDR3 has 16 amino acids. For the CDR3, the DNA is TGTGCCAGTACCTCGACTGAGCGGACCCCCTACAATGAGCAGTTCTTC. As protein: CASTSTERTPYNEQFF.

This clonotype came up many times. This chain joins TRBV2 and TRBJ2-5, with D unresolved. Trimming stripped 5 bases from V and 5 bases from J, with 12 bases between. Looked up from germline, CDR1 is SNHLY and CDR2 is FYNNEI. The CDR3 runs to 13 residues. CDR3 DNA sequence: TGTGCCAGCAGTTCTACCGCCCGGGAGACCCAGTACTTC. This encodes CASSSTARETQYF. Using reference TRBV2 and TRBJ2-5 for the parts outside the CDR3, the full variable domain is EPEVTQTPSHQVTQMGQEVILRCVPISNHLYFYWYRQILGQKVEFLVSFYNNEISEKSEIFDDQFSVERPDGSNFTLKIRSTKLEDSAMYFCASSSTARETQYFGPGTRLLVL.

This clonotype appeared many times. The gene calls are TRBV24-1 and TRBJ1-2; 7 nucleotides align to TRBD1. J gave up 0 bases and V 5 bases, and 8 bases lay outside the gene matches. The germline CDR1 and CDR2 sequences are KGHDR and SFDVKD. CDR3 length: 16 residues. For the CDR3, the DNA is TGTGCCACCAGTGGGGAAGGGACAGCCTCTAACTATGGCTACACCTTC. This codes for CATSGEGTASNYGYTF.

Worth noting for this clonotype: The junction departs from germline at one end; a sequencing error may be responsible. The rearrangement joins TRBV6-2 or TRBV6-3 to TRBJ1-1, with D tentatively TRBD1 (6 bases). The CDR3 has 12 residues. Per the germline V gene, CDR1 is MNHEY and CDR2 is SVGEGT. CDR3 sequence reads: CVSRYRVPEAFF. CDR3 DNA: TGTGTCAGCCGTTACAGGGTGCCTGAAGCTTTCTTT.

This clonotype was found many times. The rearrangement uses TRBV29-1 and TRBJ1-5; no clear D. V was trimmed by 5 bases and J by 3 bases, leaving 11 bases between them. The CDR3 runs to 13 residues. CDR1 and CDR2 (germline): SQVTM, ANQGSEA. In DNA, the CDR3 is TGCAGCGTTATGGCCGGCAACAATCAGCCCCAGCATTTT. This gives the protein CSVMAGNNQPQHF.

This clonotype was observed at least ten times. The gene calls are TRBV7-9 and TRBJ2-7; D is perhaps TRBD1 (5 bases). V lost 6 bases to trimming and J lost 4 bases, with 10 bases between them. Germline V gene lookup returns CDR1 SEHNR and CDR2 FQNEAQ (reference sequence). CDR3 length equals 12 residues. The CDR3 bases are TGTGCCAGCAGTAAAGACAGTTACGAGCAGTACTTC. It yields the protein CASSKDSYEQYF.